One and the same sample provided the 25 T cell receptor beta chains below, sequenced in a study of blood T cell repertoires in COVID-19. Data came from immunoSEQ multiplex PCR; TCRdb stores just in-frame clones and leaves some out. This sample has about 190,000 clones, with around 90% found just once. The sequencing input was peripheral blood. Receptors originate from a man aged 40-49 years with active or convalescent COVID-19.

The V and J genes are TRBV20-1 and TRBJ1-2, with D hard to call. The V end lost 8 bases, the J end lost 8 bases, and 12 bases lay between the germline ends. This CDR3 has 10 amino acids. Germline loops: CDR1 DFQATT, CDR2 SNEGSKA (reference sequence). CDR3 nucleotide sequence: TGCAGTTCCTACAGTGACGGCTACACCTTC. This codes for CSSYSDGYTF.

This chain links TRBV5-6 with TRBJ2-7; D possibly corresponds to TRBD2 (5 bases). This CDR3 is built from 15 residues. V shed 0 bases and J shed 4 bases, with 14 bases lying between them. Germline loops: CDR1 SGHDT, CDR2 YYEEEE. Here the CDR3 reads CASSLERVERYEQYF. CDR3 nucleotide sequence: TGTGCCAGCAGCTTGGAGAGGGTAGAAAGGTACGAGCAGTACTTC.

The rearrangement uses TRBV6-5 and TRBJ1-4; no reliable D call. Trimming pared 8 bases from V and 7 bases from J, leaving 14 bases between. The CDR3 consists of 13 residues. Germline CDR1 reads MNHEY; CDR2 reads SVGAGI. The CDR3 nucleotides read TGTGCCAGCGTTCTGGATAGAGGTGAAAAACTGTTTTTT. As protein: CASVLDRGEKLFF.

This sequence joins TRBV28 and TRBJ1-3, with no clear D. The CDR3 covers 12 residues. V was pared by 4 bases and J by 6 bases, with 7 bases between. Germline CDR1 reads MDHEN; CDR2 reads SYDVKM. The CDR3 DNA sequence: TGTGCCAGCAGTTCGGAGGTAAACACCATATATTTT. It translates to CASSSEVNTIYF.

The chain couples TRBV9 to TRBJ2-2, with D uncertain. Per the germline V gene, CDR1 is SGDLS and CDR2 is YYNGEE. V lost 2 bases, J lost 8 bases, and 10 bases lay in between. CDR3 size: 13 residues. CDR3 sequence reads: CASSVLIEGELFF. The CDR3 DNA reads as TGTGCCAGCAGCGTCCTTATCGAGGGGGAGCTGTTTTTT.

The V call is TRBV5-1, the J call TRBJ2-3; possibly TRBD2 for D (5 bases). The CDR3 is 14 amino acids. Trimming left V 1 base short and J 2 bases short, with 8 bases between. The germline V gene has CDR1 SGHRS and CDR2 YFSETQ. The CDR3 nucleotides are TGCGCCAGCAGCTTGTCGCGGGTCACAGATACGCAGTATTTT. Translation: CASSLSRVTDTQYF.

The chain links TRBV6-2 or TRBV6-3 to TRBJ2-5; TRBD2 might be the D (6 bases). Germline CDR1 and CDR2: MNHEY and SVGEGT. Trimming took off 0 bases at V and 2 bases at J, with 22 bases between the two ends. This CDR3 comprises 19 residues. This CDR3 is CASSYSGRPERALQETQYF. In DNA, the CDR3 is TGTGCCAGCAGTTACTCGGGCCGCCCGGAGCGGGCACTACAAGAGACCCAGTACTTC.

This clone is a singleton in its sample. The chain couples TRBV19 to TRBJ2-5; D unclear. There are 13 residues in the CDR3. Trimming took off 10 bases at V and 2 bases at J, with 14 bases between the two ends. The germline gives CDR1 LNHDA, CDR2 SQIVND (reference sequence). The CDR3 reads CATRVPIQETQYF. The CDR3 DNA reads TGTGCCACCCGGGTGCCCATACAAGAGACCCAGTACTTC.

The chain links TRBV5-6 to TRBJ2-1; D gene unclear. The germline V gene has CDR1 SGHDT and CDR2 YYEEEE. Trimming removed 4 bases from V and 10 bases from J, with 9 bases in between. The CDR3 extends over 11 amino acids. The CDR3 bases are TGTGCCAGCAGCGCACTGGAGGAGCAGTTCTTC. Encoded protein: CASSALEEQFF.

For the CDR3, the DNA is TGTGCCAGCAGCTTAGTGTTGGACAGGGCAAATCAGCCCCAGCATTTT. Amino acid sequence: CASSLVLDRANQPQHF. V and J are TRBV7-9 and TRBJ1-5; 8 nucleotides agree with TRBD1. The CDR3 is 16 residues long. The J segment lost 4 bases and the V segment lost 1 base, leaving 6 bases of the junction unmatched. Germline loops: CDR1 SEHNR, CDR2 FQNEAQ (reference sequence). Filled out from reference TRBV7-9 and TRBJ1-5, the complete variable domain reads DTGVSQNPRHKITKRGQNVTFRCDPISEHNRLYWYRQTLGQGPEFLTYFQNEAQLEKSRLLSDRFSAERPKGSFSTLEIQRTEQGDSAMYLCASSLVLDRANQPQHFGDGTRLSIL.

The V call is TRBV7-9, the J call TRBJ1-4, with 10 positions matching TRBD1. The germline V gene encodes CDR1 SEHNR and CDR2 FQNEAQ (reference sequence). J lost 7 bases, V lost 0 bases, and 11 bases had no gene match. CDR3 length: 18 amino acids. In DNA, the CDR3 is TGTGCCAGCAGCTTAGCATCCGGGACAGGGGCGGGGAGTGAAAAACTGTTTTTT. This codes for CASSLASGTGAGSEKLFF.

This clone is a singleton in its sample. J is TRBJ1-5 and V is TRBV19; D is possibly TRBD1 (6 bases). The CDR3 is 18 amino acids. Germline-derived CDR1 and CDR2 are LNHDA and SQIVND (reference sequence). V lost 7 bases and J lost 0, with 22 bases in between. CDR3 sequence: CASKGWGRGDLSNQPQHF. The CDR3 DNA is TGTGCCAGTAAGGGTTGGGGGCGAGGGGATCTTAGCAATCAGCCCCAGCATTTT.

The chain recombines TRBV16 with TRBJ1-1, with TRBD1 matching 9 bases. From germline, CDR1 is KGHSY and CDR2 FQNENV. The ends lost 2 bases at V and 5 bases at J; junction bases unmatched: 3. The CDR3 sequence is 14 residues long. The CDR3 loop reads CASSQETGGTEAFF. CDR3 nucleotide sequence: TGTGCCAGCAGCCAAGAGACAGGGGGGACTGAAGCTTTCTTT.

This chain links TRBV11-2 with TRBJ2-1, with D perhaps matching TRBD2 (6 bases). Germline V lookup: CDR1 SGHAT, CDR2 FQNNGV. The CDR3 has 15 residues. Trimming removed 8 bases at V and 0 bases at J, with 14 bases between. The CDR3 spells CASSGLRGSYNEQFF. CDR3 nucleotides: TGTGCCAGCTCCGGTCTGCGGGGCTCCTACAATGAGCAGTTCTTC.

The gene calls are TRBV29-1 and TRBJ1-1; 7 bases are a match to TRBD1. Losses at the gene ends were 5 bases for V and 8 bases for J; bases not matched to a gene: 14. The CDR3 contains 14 residues. Looked up from germline, CDR1 is SQVTM and CDR2 is ANQGSEA. The CDR3 DNA is TGCAGCGTTTCCTACCGACAGGGCGTTTCGGAAGCTTTCTTT. This gives the protein CSVSYRQGVSEAFF.

In this sample, this clone turned up once. The gene calls are TRBV7-2 and TRBJ1-4; no definite D call. Trimming stripped 3 bases from V and 4 bases from J, with 6 bases between. Germline-derived CDR1 and CDR2 are SGHTA and FQGNSA. This CDR3 has 13 amino acids. CDR3 sequence: CASSFMSNEKLFF. CDR3 bases: TGTGCCAGCAGCTTCATGAGTAATGAAAAACTGTTTTTT.

The chain joins TRBV3-1 (or the pseudogene TRBV3-2) to TRBJ2-7; 10 bases match TRBD1. The trim removed 4 bases at V and 5 bases at J, leaving 5 bases unmatched. In germline, CDR1 is LGHDT, CDR2 YNNKEL (reference sequence). The CDR3 is made up of 14 amino acids. Here the CDR3 DNA reads TGTGCCAGCAGCCCTTCGGACAGGGGGAACGAGCAGTACTTC. This encodes CASSPSDRGNEQYF.

This clone showed up just a few times. V usage is TRBV7-8 and J usage is TRBJ1-5; D is perhaps TRBD1 (5 bases). The CDR3 contains 14 residues. Trimming stripped 5 bases from V and 6 bases from J, with 14 bases between. CDR1 and CDR2 from the germline V gene are SGHVS and FQNEAQ. DNA of the CDR3: TGTGCCAGCAGCGCCCAGGGTGAAGGTCAGCCCCAGCATTTT. This sequence encodes CASSAQGEGQPQHF. Full variable domain (remainder filled in from reference TRBV7-8 and TRBJ1-5): GAGVSQSPRYKVAKRGQDVALRCDPISGHVSLFWYQQALGQGPEFLTYFQNEAQLDKSGLPSDRFFAERPEGSVSTLKIQRTQQEDSAVYLCASSAQGEGQPQHFGDGTRLSIL.

V gene TRBV12-5 combines with J gene TRBJ2-1, with a weak D call TRBD1 (5 bases). The CDR3 is 14 amino acids. Germline V gene lookup returns CDR1 LGHNT and CDR2 FRNRAP. V lost 7 bases, J lost 1 base, and 11 bases lay in between. CDR3 DNA: TGTGCTAGTGTCCAGGGTGGATCCTACAATGAGCAGTTCTTC. Its protein product is CASVQGGSYNEQFF.

This clone was observed a single time. The chain has TRBV5-8 and TRBJ2-2, with 10 bases lining up with TRBD2. CDR3 length: 18 residues. CDR1 and CDR2 from the germline V gene are SGHTS and YDEGEE. With V trimmed by 2 bases and J by 9 bases, 16 bases remained unmatched. CDR3 amino acids: CASSFPLQRGGNTWELFF. In nucleotides, the CDR3 is TGTGCCAGCAGCTTCCCCCTACAGCGGGGGGGCAATACATGGGAGCTGTTTTTT.

The rearrangement joins TRBV28 to TRBJ2-1, with D possibly matching TRBD1 (5 bases). The CDR3 extends over 12 amino acids. The germline gives CDR1 MDHEN, CDR2 SYDVKM. V lost 6 bases and J lost 8, with 11 bases in between. CDR3 region: CASSSPGYEQFF. CDR3 nucleotides: TGTGCCAGCAGCTCCCCAGGGTATGAGCAGTTCTTC. Looking up the rest from reference TRBV28 and TRBJ2-1 gives the full variable domain: DVKVTQSSRYLVKRTGEKVFLECVQDMDHENMFWYRQDPGLGLRLIYFSYDVKMKEKGDIPEGYSVSREKKERFSLILESASTNQTSMYLCASSSPGYEQFFGPGTRLTVL.

This chain links TRBV28 with TRBJ2-1; the D gene is possibly TRBD1 (6 bases). In germline, CDR1 is MDHEN, CDR2 SYDVKM. V lost 6 bases, J lost 2 bases, and 14 bases lay in between. The CDR3 is 15 residues long. CDR3 region: CASREQGAAYNEQFF. CDR3 sequence (DNA): TGTGCCAGCAGAGAACAGGGCGCAGCCTACAATGAGCAGTTCTTC.

The chain couples TRBV7-2 to TRBJ2-1; D uncertain. V shed 2 bases and J shed 12 bases, with 17 bases lying between them. The V gene's germline CDR1 is SGHTA and CDR2 FQGNSA. The CDR3 totals 14 residues. In DNA form, the CDR3 reads TGTGCCAGCAGCTTACCATTTGGCCCTAGTCGGCAGTTCTTC. Encoded protein: CASSLPFGPSRQFF.

This chain links TRBV2 with TRBJ2-7; a weak D match, TRBD2 (6 bases). V dropped 5 bases and J dropped 7 bases, with 6 bases sitting between them. The germline gives CDR1 SNHLY, CDR2 FYNNEI. CDR3 length: 10 residues. CDR3 sequence reads: CASSRGEQYF. As DNA, the CDR3 is TGTGCCAGCAGTCGGGGGGAGCAGTACTTC.

The chain has TRBV5-1 and TRBJ2-1, with D possibly matching TRBD1 (5 bases). Per the germline V gene, CDR1 is SGHRS and CDR2 is YFSETQ. V shed 3 bases and J shed 0 bases, with 10 bases lying between them. The CDR3 runs to 15 residues. The CDR3 loop is CASSSGSSSYNEQFF. As DNA, the CDR3 is TGCGCCAGCAGCTCAGGGTCCAGCTCCTACAATGAGCAGTTCTTC. Combining the CDR3 with reference TRBV5-1 and TRBJ2-1 gives the whole variable domain KAGVTQTPRYLIKTRGQQVTLSCSPISGHRSVSWYQQTPGQGLQFLFEYFSETQRNKGNFPGRFSGRQFSNSRSEMNVSTLELGDSALYLCASSSGSSSYNEQFFGPGTRLTVL.